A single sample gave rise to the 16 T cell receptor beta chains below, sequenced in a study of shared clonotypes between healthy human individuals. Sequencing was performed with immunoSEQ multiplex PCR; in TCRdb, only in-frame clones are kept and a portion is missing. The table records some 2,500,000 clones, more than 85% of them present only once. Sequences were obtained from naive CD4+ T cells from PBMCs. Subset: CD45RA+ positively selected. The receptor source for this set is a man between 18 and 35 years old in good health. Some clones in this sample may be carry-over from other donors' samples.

Written as DNA, the CDR3 is TGCGCCAGCAGCCAACCACATGAGACCCAGTACTTC. Amino acids: CASSQPHETQYF. The V gene is TRBV5-1, the J gene TRBJ2-5, with unresolved D. Germline V gene data show CDR1 as SGHRS and CDR2 as YFSETQ. The CDR3 length is 12 residues. V was cut by 4 bases and J by 5 bases, with 9 bases left in between.

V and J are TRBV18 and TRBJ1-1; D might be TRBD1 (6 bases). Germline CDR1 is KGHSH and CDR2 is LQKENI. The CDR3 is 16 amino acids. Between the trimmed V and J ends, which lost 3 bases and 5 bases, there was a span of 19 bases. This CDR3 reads CASSPTLGGTGTEAFF. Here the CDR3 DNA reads TGTGCCAGCTCACCTACATTAGGGGGGACGGGGACTGAAGCTTTCTTT.

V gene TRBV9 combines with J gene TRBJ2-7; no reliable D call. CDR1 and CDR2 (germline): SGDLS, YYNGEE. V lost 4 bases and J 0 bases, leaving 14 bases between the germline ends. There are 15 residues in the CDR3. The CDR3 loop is CASSSLGPASYEQYF. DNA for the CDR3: TGTGCCAGCAGCTCCCTCGGTCCCGCCTCCTACGAGCAGTACTTC.

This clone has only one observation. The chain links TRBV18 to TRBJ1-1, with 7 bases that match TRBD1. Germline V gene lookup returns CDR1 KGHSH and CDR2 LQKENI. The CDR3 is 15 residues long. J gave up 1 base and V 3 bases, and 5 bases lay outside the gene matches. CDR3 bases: TGTGCCAGCTCACCCCCGGGGACAGAGAACACTGAAGCTTTCTTT. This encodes CASSPPGTENTEAFF.

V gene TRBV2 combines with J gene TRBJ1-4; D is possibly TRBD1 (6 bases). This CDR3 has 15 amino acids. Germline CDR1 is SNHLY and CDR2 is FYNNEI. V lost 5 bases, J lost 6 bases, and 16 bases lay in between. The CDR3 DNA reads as TGTGCCAGCAGTCCCCGGGGGGGGCACGATGAAAAACTGTTTTTT. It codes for CASSPRGGHDEKLFF.

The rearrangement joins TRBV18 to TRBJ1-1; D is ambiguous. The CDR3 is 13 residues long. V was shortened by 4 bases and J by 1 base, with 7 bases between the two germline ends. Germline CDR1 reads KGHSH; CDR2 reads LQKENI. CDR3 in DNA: TGTGCCAGCTCACTTGGTCCGAACACTGAAGCTTTCTTT. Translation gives CASSLGPNTEAFF.

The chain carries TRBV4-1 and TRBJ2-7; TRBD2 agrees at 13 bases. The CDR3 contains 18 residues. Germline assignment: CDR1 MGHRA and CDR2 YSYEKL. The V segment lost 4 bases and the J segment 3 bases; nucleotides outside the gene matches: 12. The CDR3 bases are TGCGCCAGCAGCCCATGGACTAGCGGGAGAGGTTTCGGCTACGAGCAGTACTTC. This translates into CASSPWTSGRGFGYEQYF.

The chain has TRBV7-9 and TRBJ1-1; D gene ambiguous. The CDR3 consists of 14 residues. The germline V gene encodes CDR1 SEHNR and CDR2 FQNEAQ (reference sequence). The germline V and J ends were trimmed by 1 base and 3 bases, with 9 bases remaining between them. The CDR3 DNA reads TGTGCCAGCAGCTTAGATACACTCCACACTGAAGCTTTCTTT. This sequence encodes CASSLDTLHTEAFF.

CDR3 protein: CASSLRGGEKLFF. CDR3 DNA: TGTGCCAGCAGCCTCCGGGGGGGGGAAAAACTGTTTTTT. The rearrangement joins TRBV4-2 to TRBJ1-4; a weak D match, TRBD1 (5 bases). The CDR3 covers 13 residues. V was clipped by 4 bases and J by 8 bases, with 11 bases between them. Germline CDR1 LGHNA, CDR2 YNFKEQ.

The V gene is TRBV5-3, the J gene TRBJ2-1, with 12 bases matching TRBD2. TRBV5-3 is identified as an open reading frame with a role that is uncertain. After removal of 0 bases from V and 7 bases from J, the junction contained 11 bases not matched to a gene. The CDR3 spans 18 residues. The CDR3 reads CARSLATFLAGGVNEQFF. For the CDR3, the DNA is TGTGCCAGAAGCTTGGCAACGTTTCTAGCGGGAGGGGTAAATGAGCAGTTCTTC.

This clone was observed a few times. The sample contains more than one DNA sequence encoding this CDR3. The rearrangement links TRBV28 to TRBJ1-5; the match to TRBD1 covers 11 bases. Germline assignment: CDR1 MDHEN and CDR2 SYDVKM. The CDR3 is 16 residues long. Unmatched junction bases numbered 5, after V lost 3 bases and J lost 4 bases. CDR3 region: CASSLGGTGGNQPQHF. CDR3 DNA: TGTGCCAGCAGTTTGGGAGGGACAGGGGGGAATCAGCCCCAGCATTTT.

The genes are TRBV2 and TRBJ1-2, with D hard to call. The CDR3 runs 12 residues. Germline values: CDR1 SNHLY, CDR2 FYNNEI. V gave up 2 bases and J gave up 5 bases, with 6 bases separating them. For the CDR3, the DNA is TGTGCCAGCAGTGAACTCGGATATGGCTACACCTTC. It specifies CASSELGYGYTF.

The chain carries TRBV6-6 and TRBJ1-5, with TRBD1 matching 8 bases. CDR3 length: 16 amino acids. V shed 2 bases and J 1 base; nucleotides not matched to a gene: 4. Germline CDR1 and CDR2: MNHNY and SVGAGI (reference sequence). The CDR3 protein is CASSYGTGTSNQPQHF. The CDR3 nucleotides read TGTGCCAGCAGTTACGGGACAGGCACAAGCAATCAGCCCCAGCATTTT.

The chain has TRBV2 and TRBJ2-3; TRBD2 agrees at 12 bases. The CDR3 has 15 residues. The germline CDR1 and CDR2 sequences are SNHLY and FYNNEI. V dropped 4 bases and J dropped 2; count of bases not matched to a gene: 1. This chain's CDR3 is CASSGTSGITDTQYF. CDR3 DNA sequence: TGTGCCAGCAGTGGGACTAGCGGGATCACAGATACGCAGTATTTT.

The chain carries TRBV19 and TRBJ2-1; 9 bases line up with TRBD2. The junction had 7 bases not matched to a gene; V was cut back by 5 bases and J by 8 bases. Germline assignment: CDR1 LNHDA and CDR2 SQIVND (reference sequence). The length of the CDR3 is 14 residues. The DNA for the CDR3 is TGTGCCAGTAGTGAAACTAGCGGGTGGTATGAGCAGTTCTTC. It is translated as CASSETSGWYEQFF.

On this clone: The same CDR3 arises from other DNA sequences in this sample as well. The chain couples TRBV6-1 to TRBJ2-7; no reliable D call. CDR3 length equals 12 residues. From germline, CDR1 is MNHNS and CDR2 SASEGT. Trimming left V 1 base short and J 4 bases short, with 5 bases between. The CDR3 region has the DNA TGTGCCAGCAGTGAAGGACCATACGAGCAGTACTTC. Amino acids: CASSEGPYEQYF.